These 24 T cell receptor beta chains were sequenced from one sample in a study of blood T cells in healthy people across ages. Through a sample-barcoded 5' primer and a J-beta primer mix, a second PCR was run for about 6 to 11 cycles. MiXCR, run by TCRdb on the 5' RACE reads, gives a single entry per CDR3 protein. The profile covers about 780,000 distinct CDR3 sequences, with about 45% appearing a single time and around 18% taken by the ten largest. Sequencing was performed on blood. The receptors stem from an elderly man in good health.

This chain connects TRBV6-6 to TRBJ1-6, with D hard to call. The germline V and J ends were trimmed by 2 bases and 0 bases, with 11 bases remaining between them. The CDR3 length is 17 residues. Per the germline V gene, CDR1 is MNHNY and CDR2 is SVGAGI (reference sequence). The CDR3 nucleotides are TGTGCCAGCAGTTACGGGTCGTGGAGCTCCTATAATTCACCCCTCCACTTT. Protein product: CASSYGSWSSYNSPLHF.

This rearrangement joins TRBV4-1 to TRBJ2-5, with unresolved D. The V and J ends lost 0 bases and 0 bases respectively, with 11 bases between them. Germline lookup yields CDR1 MGHRA and CDR2 YSYEKL. CDR3 length equals 16 residues. CDR3 bases: TGCGCCAGCAGCCAAGAGGGTGGCGTGTACCAAGAGACCCAGTACTTC. It is translated as CASSQEGGVYQETQYF.

This clonotype was counted a few times. The chain employs TRBV5-5 and TRBJ2-1; no definite D call. The CDR3 totals 16 residues. Trimming took off 0 bases at V and 0 bases at J, with 10 bases between the two ends. Germline V lookup: CDR1 SGHKS, CDR2 YYEKEE (reference sequence). CDR3 sequence reads: CASSLEAGPSYNEQFF. The CDR3 nucleotides read TGTGCCAGCAGCTTGGAGGCAGGTCCCTCCTACAATGAGCAGTTCTTC.

The DNA of the CDR3 is TGTGCCAGCAGCCCCCGACCAGGGACGTACACCGGGGAGCTGTTTTTT. Translation gives CASSPRPGTYTGELFF. This sequence joins TRBV4-2 and TRBJ2-2; perhaps D is TRBD1 or TRBD2 (5 bases each). V was clipped by 4 bases and J by 3 bases, with 15 bases between them. The germline CDR1 and CDR2 sequences are LGHNA and YNFKEQ. This CDR3 contains 16 residues.

This clonotype was seen once. This chain uses TRBV4-2 with TRBJ2-1, with 8 nucleotides matching TRBD2. Germline V gives CDR1 LGHNA, CDR2 YNFKEQ. V lost 0 bases to trimming and J lost 0 bases; unmatched junction nucleotides: 7. The CDR3 length is 18 residues. CDR3 sequence (DNA): TGTGCCAGCAGCCAAGATCGGGGGGGGCGGGGCTCCTACAATGAGCAGTTCTTC. This encodes CASSQDRGGRGSYNEQFF.

The chain has TRBV25-1 and TRBJ2-7; D is perhaps TRBD1 or TRBD2 (5 bases each). The CDR3 length is 12 residues. Germline values: CDR1 MGHDK, CDR2 SYGVNS. The V end lost 5 bases, the J end lost 5 bases, and 10 bases lay between the germline ends. CDR3 sequence (DNA): TGTGCCAGCAGTCGAGGGACCGACGAGCAGTACTTC. It codes for CASSRGTDEQYF.

This clonotype was counted many times. V usage is TRBV7-9 and J usage is TRBJ1-1; possibly TRBD1 for D (6 bases). The CDR3 is 14 residues long. Germline CDR1 is SEHNR and CDR2 is FQNEAQ (reference sequence). The V end lost 5 bases, the J end lost 4 bases, and 14 bases lay between the germline ends. In DNA, the CDR3 is TGTGCCAGCAGCCTAGTAACAGGGCCCACTGAAGCTTTCTTT. Translated: CASSLVTGPTEAFF.

In this sample, this clonotype turned up many times. Relative to the germline gene, one junction end is altered; a read error may explain this. The genes are TRBV7-9 and TRBJ1-1; D unclear. Germline CDR1 is SEHNR and CDR2 is FQNEAQ (reference sequence). CDR3 length: 11 residues. The CDR3: CASSLGTEAFF. DNA for the CDR3: TGTGCCAGCAGTTTAGGCACTGAAGCTTTCTTT.

The chain recombines TRBV5-1 with TRBJ2-7; D call uncertain. The end of the DNA fits TRBJ2-5 better, so the J call may be wrong. Germline-derived CDR1 and CDR2 are SGHRS and YFSETQ. CDR3 length equals 13 residues. CDR3 in DNA: TGCGCCAGCAGCGTGGGAAGGAGAGAGACCCAGTACTTC. This encodes CASSVGRRETQYF.

The V call is TRBV12-3 or TRBV12-4, the J call TRBJ2-2; 9 bases fit TRBD2. Trimming cost V 4 bases and J 1 base; bases outside gene matches: 4. The CDR3 totals 16 residues. CDR3 sequence: CASSSSGRMNTGELFF. DNA of the CDR3: TGTGCCAGCAGTTCAAGCGGGAGGATGAACACCGGGGAGCTGTTTTTT.

The J gene is TRBJ2-1, the V gene TRBV4-2; D perhaps matches TRBD2 (6 bases). The germline gives CDR1 LGHNA, CDR2 YNFKEQ. V shed 0 bases and J shed 7 bases, with 16 bases lying between them. CDR3 size: 16 residues. The CDR3 reads CASSQDTTGEGNEQFF. CDR3 DNA: TGTGCCAGCAGCCAAGATACGACGGGAGAGGGGAATGAGCAGTTCTTC.

The table lists this clonotype with a few counts. The chain has TRBV7-2 and TRBJ1-1, with D possibly matching TRBD1 (5 bases). Trimming removed 5 bases from V and 4 bases from J, with 14 bases in between. The germline CDR1 and CDR2 sequences are SGHTA and FQGNSA. CDR3 length: 14 amino acids. The CDR3 protein is CASSIVGGSTEAFF. For the CDR3, the DNA is TGTGCCAGCAGCATAGTGGGGGGGAGCACTGAAGCTTTCTTT.

This clonotype appeared a few times. The CDR3 loop is CASSQDYSSGRTRETQYF. As DNA, the CDR3 is TGTGCCAGCAGCCAAGATTATTCTAGCGGGAGGACCAGGGAGACCCAGTACTTC. The chain has TRBV4-2 and TRBJ2-5; 11 bases fit TRBD2. Germline CDR1 is LGHNA and CDR2 is YNFKEQ. The CDR3 spans 18 residues. The junction had 11 bases not matched to a gene; V was cut back by 0 bases and J by 5 bases.

Only a few counts were recorded for this clonotype. This chain uses TRBV24-1 with TRBJ2-3, with TRBD2 as a possible D gene (6 bases). The V end lost 9 bases, the J end lost 2 bases, and 14 bases lay between the germline ends. This CDR3 has 14 amino acids. Germline V gene sequence: CDR1 KGHDR, CDR2 SFDVKD. CDR3 amino acids: CATATGVSTDTQYF. The CDR3 nucleotides read TGTGCCACCGCGACGGGGGTTTCCACAGATACGCAGTATTTT.

The V gene is TRBV28, the J gene TRBJ2-5; TRBD2 matches 11 bases. V was clipped by 2 bases and J by 11 bases; unmatched bases: 19. CDR3 length equals 18 residues. CDR1 is MDHEN, CDR2 SYDVKM, per germline. For the CDR3, the DNA is TGTGCCAGCAGTTTAATTCCTGTAGCGGGAGGGACAGACAATGAGCAGTACTTC. Its translation: CASSLIPVAGGTDNEQYF.

The chain is built from TRBV20-1 and TRBJ2-5; tentatively, D is TRBD1 or TRBD2 (5 bases each). The DNA end favors TRBJ2-7, so the J call may be wrong. This CDR3 is built from 14 residues. Germline assignment: CDR1 DFQATT and CDR2 SNEGSKA (reference sequence). The CDR3 region is CSARDRDGLYEQYF. DNA of the CDR3: TGCAGTGCTAGAGACCGGGACGGTCTCTACGAGCAGTACTTC.

A few counts support this clonotype. The V gene is TRBV29-1, the J gene TRBJ2-7, with 8 bases that match TRBD1. V lost 7 bases, J lost 5 bases, and 10 bases stayed unmatched. The V gene's germline CDR1 is SQVTM and CDR2 ANQGSEA. The CDR3 has 13 amino acids. The CDR3 protein is CSGLTGVTHEQYF. The DNA of the CDR3 is TGCAGCGGGCTGACAGGGGTCACCCACGAGCAGTACTTC.

The table lists this clonotype with a few counts. The chain combines TRBV25-1 with TRBJ1-4, with 9 nucleotides matching TRBD1. The trim removed 6 bases at V and 3 bases at J, leaving 5 bases unmatched. The germline V gene encodes CDR1 MGHDK and CDR2 SYGVNS. CDR3 length: 15 amino acids. CDR3 in DNA: TGTGCCAGCAGGGACAGGGGCACGCCTAATGAAAAACTGTTTTTT. Translation gives CASRDRGTPNEKLFF.

The rearrangement uses TRBV21-1 and TRBJ2-1; TRBD2 reflects the table's D call only, with no check against the DNA. TRBV21-1 is annotated as a pseudogene. The CDR3 is 16 residues long. In DNA, the CDR3 is TGTGCCAGCAGCGTCGGGGAGACAACCTCCTACAATGAGCAGTTCTTC. Its protein is CASSVGETTSYNEQFF.

This clonotype appeared a few times. The V call is TRBV28, the J call TRBJ2-7; D is undetermined. This CDR3 is 14 amino acids long. CDR1 and CDR2 (germline): MDHEN, SYDVKM. V lost 3 bases, J lost 3 bases, and 12 bases lay in between. The CDR3 region is CASSLVQLNYEQYF. The CDR3 nucleotides are TGTGCCAGCAGTTTGGTACAGCTAAACTACGAGCAGTACTTC.

This clonotype has a handful of counts. The chain recombines TRBV7-8 with TRBJ2-1, with D perhaps TRBD1 or TRBD2 (5 bases each). The CDR3 contains 15 residues. Germline CDR1 reads SGHVS; CDR2 reads FQNEAQ. Trimming left V 3 bases short and J 7 bases short, with 16 bases between. CDR3 loop: CASSFMGEGFNEQFF. Here the CDR3 DNA reads TGTGCCAGCAGCTTCATGGGGGAAGGATTTAATGAGCAGTTCTTC.

The CDR3 DNA sequence: TGTGCCAGCAGTAAACCACCACTAGCGGGAGGAACCGGGGAGCTGTTTTTT. Its translation: CASSKPPLAGGTGELFF. This rearrangement joins TRBV6-1 to TRBJ2-2; 12 nucleotides match TRBD2. Germline loops: CDR1 MNHNS, CDR2 SASEGT. The CDR3 is 17 amino acids. Trimming removed 5 bases from V and 5 bases from J; junction bases left unmatched: 9.

The genes are TRBV3-1 and TRBJ1-1; no reliable D call. Trimming shortened V by 3 bases and J by 4 bases, and 9 bases separated the two germline ends. Per germline, CDR1 LGHDT and CDR2 YNNKEL (reference sequence). The CDR3 totals 13 residues. The chain's CDR3 is CASSQITTTEAFF. CDR3 DNA sequence: TGTGCCAGCAGCCAGATAACTACCACTGAAGCTTTCTTT.

CDR3 amino acids: CASSLRGRSNEQYF. The CDR3 coding sequence is TGTGCCAGCAGCTTGCGCGGGAGAAGCAATGAGCAGTACTTC. The rearrangement links TRBV5-4 to TRBJ2-5; 7 bases map to TRBD2. CDR1 is SGHNT and CDR2 is YYREEE in the germline V gene (reference sequence). The CDR3 has 14 residues. The ends lost 1 base at V and 11 bases at J; junction bases unmatched: 11.